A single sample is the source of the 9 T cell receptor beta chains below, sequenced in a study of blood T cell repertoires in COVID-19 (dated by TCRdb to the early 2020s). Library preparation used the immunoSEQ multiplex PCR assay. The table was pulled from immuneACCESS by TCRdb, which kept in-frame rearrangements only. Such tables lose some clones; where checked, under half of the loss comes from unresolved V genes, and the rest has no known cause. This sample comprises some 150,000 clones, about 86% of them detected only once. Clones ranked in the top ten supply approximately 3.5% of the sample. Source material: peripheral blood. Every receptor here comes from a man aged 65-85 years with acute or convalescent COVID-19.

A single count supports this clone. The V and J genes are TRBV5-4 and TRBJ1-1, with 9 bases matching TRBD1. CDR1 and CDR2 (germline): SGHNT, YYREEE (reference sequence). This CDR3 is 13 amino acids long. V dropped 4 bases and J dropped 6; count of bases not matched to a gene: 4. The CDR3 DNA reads TGTGCCAGCAGCCCCGACAGGGGGGCTGAAGCTTTCTTT. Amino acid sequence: CASSPDRGAEAFF.

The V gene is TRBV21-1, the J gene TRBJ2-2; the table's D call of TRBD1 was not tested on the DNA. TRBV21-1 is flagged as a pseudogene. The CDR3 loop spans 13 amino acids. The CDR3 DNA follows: TGTGCCAGCAGCAAAGTCAGATCGGGGGAGCTGTTTTTT. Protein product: CASSKVRSGELFF.

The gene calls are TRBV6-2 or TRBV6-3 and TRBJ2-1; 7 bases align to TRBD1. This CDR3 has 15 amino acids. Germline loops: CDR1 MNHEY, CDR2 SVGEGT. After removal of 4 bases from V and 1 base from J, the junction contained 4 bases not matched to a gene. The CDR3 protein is CASSLGQRSYNEQFF. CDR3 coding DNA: TGTGCCAGCAGTTTGGGACAGAGATCCTACAATGAGCAGTTCTTC.

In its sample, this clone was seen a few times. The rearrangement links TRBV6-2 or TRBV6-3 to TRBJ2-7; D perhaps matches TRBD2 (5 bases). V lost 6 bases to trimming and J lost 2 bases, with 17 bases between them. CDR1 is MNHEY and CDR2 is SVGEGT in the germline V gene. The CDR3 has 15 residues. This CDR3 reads CASSPEVRVAYEQYF. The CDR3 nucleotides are TGTGCCAGCAGCCCGGAGGTCCGAGTGGCCTACGAGCAGTACTTC.

The CDR3 is CASSFDPGQELNYGYTF. As DNA, the CDR3 is TGTGCCAGCAGTTTCGACCCGGGACAGGAACTAAACTATGGCTACACCTTC. This rearrangement joins TRBV28 to TRBJ1-2; 8 nucleotides align to TRBD1. This CDR3 has 17 amino acids. V trimming: 3 bases; J trimming: 2 bases; junction bases outside the gene matches: 11. Germline loops: CDR1 MDHEN, CDR2 SYDVKM.

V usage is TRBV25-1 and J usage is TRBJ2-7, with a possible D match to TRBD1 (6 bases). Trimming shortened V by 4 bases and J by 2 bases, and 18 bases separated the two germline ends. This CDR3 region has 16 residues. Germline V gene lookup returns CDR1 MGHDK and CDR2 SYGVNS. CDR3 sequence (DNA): TGTGCCAGCAGTGGGCCCGGGACAAGCTTTCCCTACGAGCAGTACTTC. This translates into CASSGPGTSFPYEQYF.

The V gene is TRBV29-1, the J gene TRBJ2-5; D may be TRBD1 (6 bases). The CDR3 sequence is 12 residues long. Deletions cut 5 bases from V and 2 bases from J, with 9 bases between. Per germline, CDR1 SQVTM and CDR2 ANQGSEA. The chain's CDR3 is CSVKTGQETQYF. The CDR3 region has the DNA TGCAGCGTTAAGACAGGACAAGAGACCCAGTACTTC.

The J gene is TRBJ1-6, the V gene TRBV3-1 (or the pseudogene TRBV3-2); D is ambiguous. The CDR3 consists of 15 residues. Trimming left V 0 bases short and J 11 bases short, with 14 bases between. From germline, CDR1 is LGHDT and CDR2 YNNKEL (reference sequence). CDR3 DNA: TGTGCCAGCAGCCAAGAATCGGGGAACCGTACACCCCTCCACTTT. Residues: CASSQESGNRTPLHF.

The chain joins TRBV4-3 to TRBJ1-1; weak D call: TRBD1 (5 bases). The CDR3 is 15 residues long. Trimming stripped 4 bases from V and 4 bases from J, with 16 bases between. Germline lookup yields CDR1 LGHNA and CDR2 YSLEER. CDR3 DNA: TGCGCCAGCAGCCTAACGACGGGGGGGACCACTGAAGCTTTCTTT. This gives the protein CASSLTTGGTTEAFF.